A selection of T cell receptor beta chains follows, all from one sample in a study of blood T cells in healthy people across ages. TCRdb reprocessed the 5' RACE reads with MiXCR, giving one entry per CDR3 protein. The top ten clones hold about a quarter of a sample with roughly 860,000 distinct CDR3 sequences, approximately 59% of them seen once. The material sequenced was blood. The receptor source for this set is a man between 25 and 39 years old in good health. CDR3s include the opening cysteine and the closing phenylalanine or tryptophan. D genes are given only for firm matches. Size is stated for part of the rows, as once, few or many counts, or as a class when the clone is expanded.

cdr3_nt cdr3_aa d_call j_call v_call clone_size
TGTGCCAGCAGCTTATTGGATGCGCCCTTCAATGAGCAGTTCTTC CASSLLDAPFNEQFF . TRBJ2-1 TRBV7-2 .
TGCGCCAGCAGCTACGCACTAGAGTCTACGTCAGATACGCAGTATTTT CASSYALESTSDTQYF . TRBJ2-3 TRBV5-1 few
TGCAGTGCTAGTCCTCTCCAGGGCAGCCCCTATAATTCACCCCTCCACTTT CSASPLQGSPYNSPLHF . TRBJ1-6 TRBV20-1 many
TGTGCCAGCAGTTCGACAGGGATCAACTATGGCTACACCTTC CASSSTGINYGYTF TRBD1 TRBJ1-2 TRBV12-3/TRBV12-4 many
TGCAGTGCGAGACAGGGAGGTATCGGCTATGGCTACACCTTC CSARQGGIGYGYTF TRBD1 TRBJ1-2 TRBV20-1 .
TGTGCCAGCAGTTTAGGTAGCGGGGGACCAGATACGCAGTATTTT CASSLGSGGPDTQYF TRBD2 TRBJ2-3 TRBV12-3/TRBV12-4 few
TGTGCCAGCAGCTTAACGAATTCACCCCTCCACTTT CASSLTNSPLHF . TRBJ1-6 TRBV7-2 .
TGTGCCATCAGTGGTTCGGGACCCTCGGGCAATGAGCAGTACTTC CAISGSGPSGNEQYF . TRBJ2-7 TRBV10-3 .
TGTGCCAGCAGCCCAGGCGGGGCCTCCCCCGGCTACACCTTC CASSPGGASPGYTF . TRBJ1-2 TRBV12-3/TRBV12-4 .
TGTGCCAGCAGTTTATACTTGGGCTTAGGGGTAGATACGCAGTATTTT CASSLYLGLGVDTQYF . TRBJ2-3 TRBV27 .
TGTGCCATCAGTGAGCAGGGGGTGAACACTGAAGCTTTCTTT CAISEQGVNTEAFF TRBD1 TRBJ1-1 TRBV10-3 .
TGTGCCAGCAGTTTCGGTAATTCACCCCTCCACTTT CASSFGNSPLHF . TRBJ1-6 TRBV7-2 few
TGTGCCAGCAGCCAAGATTGGGGAAGACAGGGTCGTTTGGGGGGCTACACCTTC CASSQDWGRQGRLGGYTF TRBD1 TRBJ1-2 TRBV4-2 few
TGTGCCAGCAGCATCTGGGACGAAGAGACCCAGTACTTC CASSIWDEETQYF . TRBJ2-5 TRBV7-2 .
TGTGCCAGCAGCTATGGTCGCACAGATACGCAGTATTTT CASSYGRTDTQYF . TRBJ2-3 TRBV12-3/TRBV12-4 .
TGTGCCAGCAGTGAAGGTTGGTCAATCGGTGGTGAGCAGTTCTTC CASSEGWSIGGEQFF . TRBJ2-1 TRBV6-1 .
TGCGCCAGCAGCCAAGAGCTTAGGCAGACTTACGAGCAGTACTTC CASSQELRQTYEQYF . TRBJ2-7 TRBV4-3 .
TGTGCCAGCAGTCGATTCGGGACAGGGGGGGCCAACGTCCTGACTTTC CASSRFGTGGANVLTF TRBD1 TRBJ2-6 TRBV12-3/TRBV12-4 few
TGTGCCAGCAGCGTAGAGGGACAGAATCAAGAGACCCAGTACTTC CASSVEGQNQETQYF TRBD1 TRBJ2-5 TRBV9 .
TGTGCCAGCAACCTAGGCGGCCCTCACAATGAGCAGTTCTTC CASNLGGPHNEQFF . TRBJ2-1 TRBV11-2 .
TGTGCCAGCCGCGTTGACCGGGGGCCGGGTGGCTACACCTTC CASRVDRGPGGYTF . TRBJ1-2 TRBV6-5 few
TGCGCCAGCAGCCCCGGGACAGGGGTTTTCAATGAGCAGTTCTTC CASSPGTGVFNEQFF TRBD1 TRBJ2-1 TRBV4-3 .
TGTGCCACCAGCAGAGGAGGAGCGGGGCCCACAGATACGCAGTATTTT CATSRGGAGPTDTQYF TRBD2 TRBJ2-3 TRBV15 .
TGTGCCAGCAGCACCCAGGCGGGTGAGCAGTTCTTC CASSTQAGEQFF . TRBJ2-1 TRBV13 .
TGCAGTGCTAGAGTTCCGAACTACGAGCAGTACTTC CSARVPNYEQYF . TRBJ2-7 TRBV20-1 once
TGTGCCAGCAGTCTCCCGGGACCTAACTATGGCTACACCTTC CASSLPGPNYGYTF . TRBJ1-2 TRBV7-6 .
TGTGCCAGCAGCCCCTCCTTCGAATATTCCTCCTACAATGAGCAGTACTTC CASSPSFEYSSYNEQYF . TRBJ2-7 TRBV7-9 once
TGTGCCAGCAGCTCCCCGACTAGCGGGAGCTTTATCCACGAGCAGTACTTC CASSSPTSGSFIHEQYF TRBD2 TRBJ2-7 TRBV7-2 .
TGTGCCAGCAGCACGGACAGGGTTGACGAGCAGTACTTC CASSTDRVDEQYF TRBD1 TRBJ2-7 TRBV7-9 .